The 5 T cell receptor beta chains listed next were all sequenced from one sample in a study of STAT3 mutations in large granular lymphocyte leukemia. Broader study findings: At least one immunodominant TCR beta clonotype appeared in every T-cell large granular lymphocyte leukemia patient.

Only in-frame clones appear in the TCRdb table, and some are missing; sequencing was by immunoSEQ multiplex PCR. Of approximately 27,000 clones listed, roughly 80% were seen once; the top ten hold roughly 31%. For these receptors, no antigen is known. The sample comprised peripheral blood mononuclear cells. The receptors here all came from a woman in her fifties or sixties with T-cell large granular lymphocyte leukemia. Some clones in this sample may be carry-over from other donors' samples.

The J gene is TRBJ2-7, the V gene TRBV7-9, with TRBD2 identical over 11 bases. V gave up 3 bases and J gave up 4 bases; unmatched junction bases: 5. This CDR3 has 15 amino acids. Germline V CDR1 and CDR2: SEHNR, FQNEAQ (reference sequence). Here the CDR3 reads CASSFLAGGPYEQYF. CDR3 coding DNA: TGTGCCAGCAGCTTCTTAGCGGGAGGGCCTTACGAGCAGTACTTC.

CDR3 in amino acids: CASSFTGAAGELFF. CDR3 sequence (DNA): TGTGCCAGCAGCTTCACGGGGGCGGCCGGGGAGCTGTTTTTT. V gene TRBV7-9 combines with J gene TRBJ2-2; D possibly uses TRBD1 or TRBD2 (6 bases each). Trimming left V 3 bases short and J 6 bases short, with 11 bases between. The CDR3 totals 14 residues. Germline assignment: CDR1 SEHNR and CDR2 FQNEAQ (reference sequence).

The CDR3 here is CASSRLTSAQGETQYF. CDR3 DNA: TGTGCCAGCTCCCGCCTTACTAGCGCCCAAGGAGAGACCCAGTACTTC. V is TRBV18 and J is TRBJ2-5, with 7 bases that match TRBD2. The CDR3 length is 16 residues. Germline V CDR1 and CDR2: KGHSH, LQKENI. V lost 6 bases and J lost 4; bases outside the gene matches: 14.

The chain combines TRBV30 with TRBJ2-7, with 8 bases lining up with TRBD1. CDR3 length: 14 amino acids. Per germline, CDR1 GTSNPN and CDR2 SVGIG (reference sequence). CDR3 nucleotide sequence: TGTGCTGGAGAAAGCAGGGGGCGCACCTACGAGCAGTACTTC. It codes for CAGESRGRTYEQYF.

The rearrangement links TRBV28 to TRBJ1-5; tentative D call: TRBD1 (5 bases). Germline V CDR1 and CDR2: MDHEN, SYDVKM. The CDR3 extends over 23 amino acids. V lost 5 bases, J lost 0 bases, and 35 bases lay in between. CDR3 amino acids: CASSPFTTTTGHKRSFSNQPQHF. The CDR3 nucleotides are TGTGCCAGCAGTCCCTTCACTACTACTACAGGCCATAAAAGATCCTTTAGCAATCAGCCCCAGCATTTT.